This note documents a single TCR beta chain sequence. Its target is unknown. The data belong to a study of CD8+CD57+ T cells in acquired aplastic anemia. Overall study context: The sorted CD4+ and CD8+ cells yielded an average approximately 3.2 ug of DNA. Whole-study results and caveats: Both patients and controls carried the same twenty-nine CD8+ CDR3 sequences.

Genomic DNA served as template for TCR beta VDJ and CDR3 profiling. One entry per CDR3 protein, called by TCRdb with MiXCR from the reads. The sample contains about 160,000 distinct CDR3 sequences, roughly two thirds of which appear only once. Patients chosen for sequencing had CD8+CD57+ cells that had expanded, as shown by flow cytometry. All participating patients were living with severe acquired aplastic anemia. No therapy had been given to the patients at the time of blood sampling. This TCR came from a human donor with aplastic anemia. The sequencing sample was made of sorted CD4+, CD8+, or CD8+CD57+ T cells (not recorded which) from PBMCs.

The CDR3 region has the DNA TGCAGTGCCAGGAACGCTGAGACCTACGAGCAGTACTTC. This codes for CSARNAETYEQYF. The chain couples TRBV20-1 to TRBJ2-7; unclear D gene. The CDR3 runs 13 residues. Between the trimmed V and J ends, which lost 6 bases and 2 bases, there was a span of 14 bases. CDR1 and CDR2 (germline): DFQATT, SNEGSKA (reference sequence).